Below are 27 T cell receptor beta chains sequenced from a single sample in a study of CD8+ T cells in alopecia areata. Treatment denoted: oral pan-JAK inhibitor, 5-10 mg twice daily. Sequencing relied on a cDNA template that was reverse transcribed from extracted RNA. Some clones are missing from TCRdb's copy, which holds only in-frame ones; the method was immunoSEQ multiplex PCR. The sample shows 150,000 to 200,000 clones, over 45% of them seen only once. The source was CD4+ T cells sorted from blood, collected at week 24, from a patient treated with tofacitinib. Receptor source: a human donor with alopecia areata.

A single count supports this clone. V gene TRBV2 combines with J gene TRBJ2-7; D perhaps matches TRBD1 (7 bases). From germline, CDR1 is SNHLY and CDR2 FYNNEI. Deletions cut 8 bases from V and 2 bases from J, with 13 bases between. The CDR3 length is 13 residues. The CDR3 sequence is CASQGEDTYEQYF. The CDR3 nucleotides read TGTGCCAGCCAGGGGGAGGACACCTACGAGCAGTACTTC.

The chain combines TRBV10-3 with TRBJ2-6, with D unclear. This CDR3 comprises 13 residues. Trimming pared 11 bases from V and 2 bases from J, leaving 10 bases between. The germline V gene encodes CDR1 ENHRY and CDR2 SYGVKD. CDR3 in amino acids: CAGSGAGANVLTF. CDR3 nucleotide sequence: TGTGCCGGCAGTGGGGCTGGGGCCAACGTCCTGACTTTC.

This clone occurred a few times. The chain combines TRBV5-1 with TRBJ2-1; perhaps D is TRBD1 or TRBD2 (6 bases each). Germline CDR1 and CDR2: SGHRS and YFSETQ. This CDR3 comprises 16 residues. V lost 4 bases and J 10 bases, leaving 24 bases between the germline ends. The chain's CDR3 is CASSPDGGAFSDEQFF. CDR3 coding DNA: TGCGCCAGCAGCCCGGACGGGGGCGCTTTTTCCGACGAGCAGTTCTTC.

The chain joins TRBV9 to TRBJ2-5, with D tentatively TRBD2 (6 bases). CDR3 length: 12 amino acids. Germline V gives CDR1 SGDLS, CDR2 YYNGEE. V lost 7 bases to trimming and J lost 3 bases, with 10 bases between them. Written as DNA, the CDR3 is TGTGCCAGCTCTTCGGGGGAAGAGACCCAGTACTTC. It is translated as CASSSGEETQYF.

The rearrangement joins TRBV29-1 to TRBJ2-7; TRBD1 matches 10 bases. Germline lookup yields CDR1 SQVTM and CDR2 ANQGSEA. V lost 6 bases to trimming and J lost 4 bases; unmatched junction nucleotides: 15. The CDR3 contains 16 residues. The DNA for the CDR3 is TGCAGCGTCGCCCCGGGACAGGGGTTCGTTAGGTACGAGCAGTACTTC. Its protein is CSVAPGQGFVRYEQYF.

The CDR3 is CASSKNGPQNIQYF. Written as DNA, the CDR3 is TGTGCCAGCAGCAAAAATGGACCCCAAAACATTCAGTACTTC. The chain is built from TRBV7-9 and TRBJ2-4; D call uncertain. V lost 5 bases to trimming and J lost 5 bases, with 13 bases between them. CDR1 is SEHNR, CDR2 FQNEAQ, per germline (reference sequence). CDR3 length: 14 amino acids.

The J gene is TRBJ2-1, the V gene TRBV4-1, with D possibly TRBD1 on 6 matching bases. This CDR3 has 14 amino acids. Germline V lookup: CDR1 MGHRA, CDR2 YSYEKL. Trimming pared 4 bases from V and 8 bases from J, leaving 15 bases between. This CDR3 is CASSPRGIGDEQFF. CDR3 nucleotide sequence: TGCGCCAGCAGCCCCAGGGGTATCGGGGATGAGCAGTTCTTC.

By sample fraction, this clone is medium-sized. The chain is built from TRBV2 and TRBJ2-1; TRBD1 might be the D (8 bases). V lost 4 bases and J lost 9, with 16 bases in between. The CDR3 length is 14 residues. Per germline, CDR1 SNHLY and CDR2 FYNNEI. The CDR3 nucleotides read TGTGCCAGCAGTGGAGACAGGGGCGGGGGTGAGCAGTTCTTC. This translates into CASSGDRGGGEQFF.

The chain couples TRBV5-1 to TRBJ2-1, with a weak D call TRBD2 (5 bases). The germline V and J ends were trimmed by 0 bases and 0 bases, with 16 bases remaining between them. This CDR3 is 18 amino acids long. From germline, CDR1 is SGHRS and CDR2 YFSETQ. Here the CDR3 reads CASSLGPRQADSYNEQFF. CDR3 sequence (DNA): TGCGCCAGCAGCTTGGGACCGCGGCAAGCGGACTCCTACAATGAGCAGTTCTTC. Full variable domain (outside the CDR3, taken from reference TRBV5-1 and TRBJ2-1): KAGVTQTPRYLIKTRGQQVTLSCSPISGHRSVSWYQQTPGQGLQFLFEYFSETQRNKGNFPGRFSGRQFSNSRSEMNVSTLELGDSALYLCASSLGPRQADSYNEQFFGPGTRLTVL.

J is TRBJ2-7 and V is TRBV6-5; D remains ambiguous. The germline V gene has CDR1 MNHEY and CDR2 SVGAGI. V was clipped by 6 bases and J by 3 bases, with 15 bases between them. CDR3 length: 14 residues. CDR3 loop: CASSGTDKGYEQYF. As DNA, the CDR3 is TGTGCCAGCAGCGGCACAGATAAGGGCTACGAGCAGTACTTC.

The chain recombines TRBV5-4 with TRBJ2-5, with D perhaps matching TRBD2 (6 bases). There are 15 residues in the CDR3. V dropped 3 bases and J dropped 6 bases, with 18 bases sitting between them. CDR1 and CDR2 from the germline V gene are SGHNT and YYREEE (reference sequence). The CDR3 coding sequence is TGTGCCAGCAGCTCGGGACTCGCCGGCGGGAAGACCCAGTACTTC. This sequence encodes CASSSGLAGGKTQYF.

In its sample, this clone was seen once. J is TRBJ1-6 and V is TRBV5-4; possible D gene TRBD1, 5 bases. The germline V gene has CDR1 SGHNT and CDR2 YYREEE (reference sequence). The CDR3 loop spans 14 amino acids. V was pared by 2 bases and J by 9 bases, with 12 bases between. CDR3: CASSFGGVFSPLHF. The CDR3 DNA reads TGTGCCAGCAGCTTCGGGGGGGTATTTTCACCCCTCCACTTT.

The CDR3 sequence is CASSPADRADYGYTF. In DNA form, the CDR3 reads TGTGCCAGCAGCCCTGCAGACAGAGCTGACTATGGCTACACCTTC. The chain is built from TRBV7-9 and TRBJ1-2, with a weak D call TRBD1 (5 bases). Germline V lookup: CDR1 SEHNR, CDR2 FQNEAQ (reference sequence). The ends were cut back, 5 bases at V and 3 bases at J, with 16 bases in the middle. CDR3 length: 15 amino acids. The whole variable domain, filled in from reference TRBV7-9 and TRBJ1-2, reads DTGVSQNPRHKITKRGQNVTFRCDPISEHNRLYWYRQTLGQGPEFLTYFQNEAQLEKSRLLSDRFSAERPKGSFSTLEIQRTEQGDSAMYLCASSPADRADYGYTFGSGTRLTVV.

The chain uses TRBV30 and TRBJ1-5; TRBD1 agrees at 8 bases. Losses at the gene ends were 0 bases for V and 4 bases for J; bases not matched to a gene: 2. Germline lookup yields CDR1 GTSNPN and CDR2 SVGIG (reference sequence). The CDR3 totals 14 residues. CDR3 nucleotide sequence: TGTGCCTGGAGTGTGGACAGGGTTAATCAGCCCCAGCATTTT. Its protein product is CAWSVDRVNQPQHF.

The table lists this clone with a few counts. This chain joins TRBV7-9 and TRBJ1-2; D not certain. The germline CDR1 and CDR2 sequences are SEHNR and FQNEAQ (reference sequence). V was shortened by 1 base and J by 4 bases, with 10 bases between the two germline ends. CDR3 length: 14 amino acids. In DNA form, the CDR3 reads TGTGCCAGCAGCTTAGATGTGGGGAGCTATGGCTACACCTTC. This translates into CASSLDVGSYGYTF.

The chain carries TRBV7-8 and TRBJ2-5; no clear D gene. Germline loops: CDR1 SGHVS, CDR2 FQNEAQ. With 2 bases removed from V and 2 bases from J, the gap between germline ends came to 12 bases. The CDR3 is made up of 15 amino acids. The CDR3 spells CASSLLLVQQETQYF. CDR3 in DNA: TGTGCCAGCAGCTTACTGTTAGTACAGCAAGAGACCCAGTACTTC.

The chain links TRBV20-1 to TRBJ2-4; D may be TRBD1 or TRBD2 (5 bases each). Germline CDR1 reads DFQATT; CDR2 reads SNEGSKA (reference sequence). This CDR3 has 10 amino acids. With 6 bases removed from V and 12 bases from J, the gap between germline ends came to 12 bases. CDR3 nucleotides: TGCAGTGCGGGGGACCGCCCTCAGTACTTC. Its translation is CSAGDRPQYF.

With regard to this clone: One end of the junction is discordant with germline, which a read error may explain. The genes are TRBV29-1 and TRBJ2-7; TRBD1 matches at 7 bases. Per germline, CDR1 SQVTM and CDR2 ANQGSEA. This CDR3 comprises 13 residues. CDR3 in amino acids: CSVARSQGYGQYF. The CDR3 DNA reads as TGCAGCGTCGCCAGATCACAGGGGTACGGGCAGTACTTC.

The chain has TRBV19 and TRBJ1-2, with D tentatively TRBD1 (6 bases). The germline gives CDR1 LNHDA, CDR2 SQIVND (reference sequence). The CDR3 is 13 amino acids. V shed 5 bases and J shed 8 bases, with 15 bases lying between them. The CDR3 DNA reads as TGTGCCAGTAGTGCCCGGGGGCACCGAGGCTACACCTTC. Translated: CASSARGHRGYTF.

This clone has just one count. This chain connects TRBV1 to TRBJ1-6. TRBV1 is described as a pseudogene. The CDR3 runs to 13 residues. This CDR3 is CTSSQTGNSPLHF. The DNA for the CDR3 is TGCACCAGCAGCCAAACGGGGAACTCACCCCTCCACTTT.

This clone was found once. The rearrangement links TRBV4-3 to TRBJ2-2; 8 bases are a match to TRBD2. The V gene end was trimmed by 0 bases and the J gene end by 4 bases; junction bases not matched to a gene: 7. Germline V CDR1 and CDR2: LGHNA, YSLEER. The CDR3 is 17 residues long. CDR3 in DNA: TGCGCCAGCAGCCAAGAGGTGGCGGGAGGAATCACCGGGGAGCTGTTTTTT. Its translation: CASSQEVAGGITGELFF.

This chain uses TRBV7-2 with TRBJ2-3; D remains unclear. Germline assignment: CDR1 SGHTA and CDR2 FQGNSA. The CDR3 is made up of 17 amino acids. With 0 bases removed from V and 1 base from J, the gap between germline ends came to 14 bases. The CDR3 spells CASSLAYASVGTDTQYF. The CDR3 DNA is TGTGCCAGCAGCTTAGCGTACGCTAGTGTCGGCACAGATACGCAGTATTTT.

J is TRBJ2-2 and V is TRBV4-3; unclear D gene. V shed 1 base and J shed 6 bases, with 9 bases lying between them. The CDR3 length is 14 residues. Germline assignment: CDR1 LGHNA and CDR2 YSLEER. The CDR3 reads CASSQAQLSGELFF. CDR3 bases: TGCGCCAGCAGCCAAGCCCAGTTATCCGGGGAGCTGTTTTTT.

This clone has a handful of counts. The CDR3 loop reads CSVSNGGDTEAFF. CDR3 DNA: TGCAGCGTTTCGAACGGGGGAGACACTGAAGCTTTCTTT. The V call is TRBV29-1, the J call TRBJ1-1; perhaps TRBD1 as D (5 bases). CDR3 size: 13 residues. The germline V and J ends were trimmed by 5 bases and 3 bases, with 13 bases remaining between them. Germline V gives CDR1 SQVTM, CDR2 ANQGSEA.

This chain links TRBV10-3 with TRBJ2-3; 8 nucleotides align to TRBD2. In germline, CDR1 is ENHRY, CDR2 SYGVKD. This CDR3 has 15 amino acids. V shed 10 bases and J 6 bases; nucleotides not matched to a gene: 15. The CDR3: CATDDEAGGGDTQYF. In DNA, the CDR3 is TGTGCCACCGACGATGAGGCGGGGGGAGGGGATACGCAGTATTTT.

This clone was observed a handful of times. Other DNA sequences in the sample encode the same CDR3. This rearrangement joins TRBV15 to TRBJ2-5; tentatively, D is TRBD1 (6 bases). Per the germline V gene, CDR1 is LNHNV and CDR2 is YYDKDF (reference sequence). This CDR3 region has 15 residues. Trimming removed 1 base from V and 5 bases from J, with 14 bases in between. The CDR3 DNA reads TGTGCCACCAGCAGAGGAGGCACAGGGCAGGAGACCCAGTACTTC. This codes for CATSRGGTGQETQYF.

This clone occurred a few times. This chain links TRBV5-6 with TRBJ1-1; D perhaps matches TRBD1 (5 bases). V was clipped by 3 bases and J by 1 base, with 13 bases between them. Germline V gene lookup returns CDR1 SGHDT and CDR2 YYEEEE. CDR3 size: 15 residues. In DNA form, the CDR3 reads TGTGCCAGCAGCTCGGCGAGGGACGGGAACACTGAAGCTTTCTTT. Translation gives CASSSARDGNTEAFF.